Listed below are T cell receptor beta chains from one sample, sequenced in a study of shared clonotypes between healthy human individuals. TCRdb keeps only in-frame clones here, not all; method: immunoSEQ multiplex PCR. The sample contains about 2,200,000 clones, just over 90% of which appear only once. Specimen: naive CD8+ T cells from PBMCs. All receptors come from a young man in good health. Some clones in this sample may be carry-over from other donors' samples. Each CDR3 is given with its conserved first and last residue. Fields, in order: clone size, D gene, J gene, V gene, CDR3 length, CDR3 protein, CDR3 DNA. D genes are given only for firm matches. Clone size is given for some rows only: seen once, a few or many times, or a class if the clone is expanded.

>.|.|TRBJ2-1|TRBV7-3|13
CASSLMIKDEQFF
TGTGCCAGCAGCTTAATGATTAAGGATGAGCAGTTCTTC
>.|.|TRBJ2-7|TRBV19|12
CASSIRLGEQYF
TGTGCCAGTAGTATCCGTTTGGGGGAGCAGTACTTC
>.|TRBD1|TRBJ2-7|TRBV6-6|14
CASRSRQGTYEQYF
TGTGCCAGCAGGAGCCGACAGGGAACCTACGAGCAGTACTTC
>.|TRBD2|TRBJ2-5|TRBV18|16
CASSPIGREGRETQYF
TGTGCCAGCTCACCAATCGGGCGGGAGGGCCGCGAGACCCAGTACTTC
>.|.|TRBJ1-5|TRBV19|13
CASSILLPEPQHF
TGTGCCAGTAGTATACTACTCCCCGAGCCCCAGCATTTT
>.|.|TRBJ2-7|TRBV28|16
CASSPPRTRGAYEQYF
TGTGCCAGCAGTCCCCCTCGGACAAGGGGAGCCTACGAGCAGTACTTC
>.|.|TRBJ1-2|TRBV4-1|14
CASSQVGVPYGYTF
TGCGCCAGCAGCCAAGTCGGGGTACCCTATGGCTACACCTTC
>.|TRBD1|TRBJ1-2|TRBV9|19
CASSVAPGGDLLGGYGYTF
TGTGCCAGCAGCGTAGCCCCAGGGGGCGATTTATTAGGGGGCTATGGCTACACCTTC
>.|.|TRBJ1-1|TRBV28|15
CASSLSGRGNTEAFF
TGTGCCAGCAGTTTATCTGGCAGGGGGAACACTGAAGCTTTCTTT
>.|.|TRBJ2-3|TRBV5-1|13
CASSLGVADTQYF
TGCGCCAGCAGCTTGGGGGTCGCAGATACGCAGTATTTT
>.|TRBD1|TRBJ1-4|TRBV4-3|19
CASSQERQGVYLANEKLFF
TGCGCCAGCAGCCAAGAGCGTCAGGGGGTTTATCTGGCTAATGAAAAACTGTTTTTT
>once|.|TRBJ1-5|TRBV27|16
CASSLRGGDSNQPQHF
TGTGCCAGCAGTTTACGGGGGGGGGATAGCAATCAGCCCCAGCATTTT
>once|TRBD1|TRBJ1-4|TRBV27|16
CASSGLPTGANEKLFF
TGTGCCAGCAGCGGACTACCGACAGGGGCTAATGAAAAACTGTTTTTT
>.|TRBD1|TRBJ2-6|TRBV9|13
CASSAGDSPVLTF
TGTGCCAGCAGCGCTGGGGACAGCCCCGTCCTGACTTTC
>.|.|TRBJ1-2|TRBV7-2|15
CASSARPGEENGYTF
TGTGCCAGCAGCGCTCGCCCCGGGGAGGAAAATGGCTACACCTTC
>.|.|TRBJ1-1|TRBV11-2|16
CASSLFVGGTYTEAFF
TGTGCCAGCAGCTTATTTGTTGGGGGGACCTACACTGAAGCTTTCTTT
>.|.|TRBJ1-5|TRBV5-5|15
CASSSRINSNQPQHF
TGTGCCAGCAGCTCACGGATCAATAGCAATCAGCCCCAGCATTTT
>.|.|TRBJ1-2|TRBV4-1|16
CASSQDLGAGGDGYTF
TGCGCCAGCAGCCAAGATCTCGGAGCCGGGGGGGATGGCTACACCTTC
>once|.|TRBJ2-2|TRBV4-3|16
CASSQDRRNALGELFF
TGCGCCAGCAGCCAAGATCGGAGGAACGCACTCGGGGAGCTGTTTTTT
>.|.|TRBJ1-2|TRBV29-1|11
CSARHVYGYTF
TGCAGCGCTAGACACGTTTATGGCTACACCTTC
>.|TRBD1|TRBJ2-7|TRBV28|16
CASGTFLGQGRYEQYF
TGTGCCAGCGGTACTTTCCTCGGACAGGGACGATACGAGCAGTACTTC
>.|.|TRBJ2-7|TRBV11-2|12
CASSLVDYEQYF
TGTGCCAGCAGCTTAGTAGACTACGAGCAGTACTTC
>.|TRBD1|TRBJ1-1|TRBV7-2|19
CASSLNFYTGDKVNTEAFF
TGTGCCAGCAGCTTAAACTTTTATACAGGGGATAAGGTGAACACTGAAGCTTTCTTT
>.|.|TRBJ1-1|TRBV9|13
CASSGGDNTEAFF
TGTGCCAGCAGCGGAGGGGATAACACTGAAGCTTTCTTT
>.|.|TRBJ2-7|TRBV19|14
CASSISRATYEQYF
TGTGCCAGTAGTATATCCCGAGCAACCTACGAGCAGTACTTC
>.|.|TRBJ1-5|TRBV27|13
CASSDSSNQPQHF
TGTGCCAGCAGTGACAGTTCCAATCAGCCCCAGCATTTT
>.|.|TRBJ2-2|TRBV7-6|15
CASSLGQTNTGELFF
TGTGCCAGCAGCTTAGGTCAGACGAACACCGGGGAGCTGTTTTTT
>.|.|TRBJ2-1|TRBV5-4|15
CASSLGGVWYNEQFF
TGTGCCAGCAGCTTGGGCGGGGTTTGGTACAATGAGCAGTTCTTC
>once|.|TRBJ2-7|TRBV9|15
CASSVKESSSYEQYF
TGTGCCAGCAGCGTCAAAGAGTCGAGCTCCTACGAGCAGTACTTC
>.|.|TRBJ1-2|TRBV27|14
CASNPGYGSYGYTF
TGTGCCAGCAACCCAGGGTATGGCAGCTATGGCTACACCTTC
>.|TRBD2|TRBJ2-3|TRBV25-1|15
CASPDCGRAGDTQYF
TGTGCCAGCCCCGATTGCGGGAGGGCCGGAGATACGCAGTATTTT
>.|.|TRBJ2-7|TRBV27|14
CASSLAGRYYEQYF
TGTGCCAGCAGTTTGGCAGGGAGATATTACGAGCAGTACTTC
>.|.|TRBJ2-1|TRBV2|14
CASSEGRIGYEQFF
TGTGCCAGCAGTGAAGGGCGCATTGGGTATGAGCAGTTCTTC
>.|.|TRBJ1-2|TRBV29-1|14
CSVEAWSYVNGYTF
TGCAGCGTTGAGGCCTGGAGTTATGTGAATGGCTACACCTTC
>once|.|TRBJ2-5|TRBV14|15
CASSQDMAEEETQYF
TGTGCCAGCAGCCAAGATATGGCAGAAGAAGAGACCCAGTACTTC
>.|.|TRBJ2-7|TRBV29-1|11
CSVEQGGEQYF
TGCAGCGTTGAACAGGGGGGTGAGCAGTACTTC
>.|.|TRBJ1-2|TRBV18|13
CASSPPYGYGYTF
TGTGCCAGCTCACCACCGTACGGTTATGGCTACACCTTC
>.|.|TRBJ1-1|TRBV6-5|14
CASSYRPMNTEAFF
TGTGCCAGCAGTTACCGGCCTATGAACACTGAAGCTTTCTTT
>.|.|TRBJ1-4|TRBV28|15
CASSPDRQVNEKLFF
TGTGCCAGCAGTCCCGATCGACAGGTTAATGAAAAACTGTTTTTT
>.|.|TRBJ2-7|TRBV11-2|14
CASSLASGFGEQYF
TGTGCCAGCAGCTTAGCGTCAGGGTTTGGGGAGCAGTACTTC
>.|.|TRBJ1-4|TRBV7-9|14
CASSLSGTPPNLFF
TGTGCCAGCAGCCTTTCCGGGACACCCCCAAACCTGTTTTTT
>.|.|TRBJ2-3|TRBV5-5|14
CASTEDSGADTQYF
TGTGCCAGCACCGAGGACAGTGGGGCAGATACGCAGTATTTT